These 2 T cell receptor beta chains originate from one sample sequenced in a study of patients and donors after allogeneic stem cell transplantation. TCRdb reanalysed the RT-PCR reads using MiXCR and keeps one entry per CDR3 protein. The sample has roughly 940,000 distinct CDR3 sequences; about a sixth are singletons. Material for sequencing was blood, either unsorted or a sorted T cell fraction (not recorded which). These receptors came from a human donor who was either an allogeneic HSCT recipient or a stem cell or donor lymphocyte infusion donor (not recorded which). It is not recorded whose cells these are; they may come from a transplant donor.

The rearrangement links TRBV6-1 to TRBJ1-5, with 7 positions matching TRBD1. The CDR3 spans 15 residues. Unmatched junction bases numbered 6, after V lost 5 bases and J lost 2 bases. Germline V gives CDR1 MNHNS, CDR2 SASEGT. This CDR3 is CASSIEGAGNQPQHF. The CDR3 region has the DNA TGTGCCAGCAGTATAGAGGGGGCAGGCAATCAGCCCCAGCATTTT.

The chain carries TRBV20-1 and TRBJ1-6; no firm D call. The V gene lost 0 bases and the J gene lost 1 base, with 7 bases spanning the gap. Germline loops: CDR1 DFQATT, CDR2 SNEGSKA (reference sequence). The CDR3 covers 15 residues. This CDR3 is CSAREEGSYNSPLHF. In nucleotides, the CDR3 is TGCAGTGCTAGAGAGGAGGGATCCTATAATTCACCCCTCCACTTT.